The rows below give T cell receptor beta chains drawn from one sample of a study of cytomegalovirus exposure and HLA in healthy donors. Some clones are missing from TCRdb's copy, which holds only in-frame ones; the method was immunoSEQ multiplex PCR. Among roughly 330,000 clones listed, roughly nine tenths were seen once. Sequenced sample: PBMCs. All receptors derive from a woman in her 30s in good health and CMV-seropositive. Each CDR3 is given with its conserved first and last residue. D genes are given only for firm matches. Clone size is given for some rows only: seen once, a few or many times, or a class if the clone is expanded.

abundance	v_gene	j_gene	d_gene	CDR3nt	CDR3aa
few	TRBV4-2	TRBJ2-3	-	TGTGCCAGCAGCCAAGTCCGGGCAGATACGCAGTATTTT	CASSQVRADTQYF
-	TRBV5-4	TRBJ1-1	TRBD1	TGTGCCGCAGCCTCGGACAGGGTCAATACTGAAGCTTTCTTT	CAAASDRVNTEAFF
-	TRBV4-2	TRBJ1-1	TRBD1	TGTGCCAGCAGCCCCGAACCCCCAGGGGGGAACACTGAAGCTTTCTTT	CASSPEPPGGNTEAFF
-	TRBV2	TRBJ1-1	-	TGTGCCAGCAGTGCACAGTCGAACACTGAAGCTTTCTTT	CASSAQSNTEAFF
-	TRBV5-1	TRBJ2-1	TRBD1	TGCGCCAGCAGCTTGGGCACGGGACAGGGGGCGCATGAGCAGTTCTTC	CASSLGTGQGAHEQFF
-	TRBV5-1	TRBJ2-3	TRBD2	TGCGCCAGCAGCTTGGACCTGAATCTAGCGGGGGGCACAGATACGCAGTATTTT	CASSLDLNLAGGTDTQYF
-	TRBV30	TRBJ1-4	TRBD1	TGTGCCTGGAGTCCGACAGGGAGAGAACTGTTTTTT	CAWSPTGRELFF
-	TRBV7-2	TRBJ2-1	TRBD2	TGTGCCAGCAGCTTAAAAGCGGGGGCGGGTGAGCAGTTCTTC	CASSLKAGAGEQFF
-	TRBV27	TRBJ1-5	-	TGTGCCAGCAGCCAAGAGGGGAAGGGCAATCAGCCCCAGCATTTT	CASSQEGKGNQPQHF
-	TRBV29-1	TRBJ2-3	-	TGCAGCGTTGAGCGGGTGGCGGGGCTAACAGATACGCAGTATTTT	CSVERVAGLTDTQYF
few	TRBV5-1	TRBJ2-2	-	TGCGCCAGCAGCATTAACACCGGGGAGCTGTTTTTT	CASSINTGELFF
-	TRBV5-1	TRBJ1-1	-	TGCGCCAGCAGCCAAGGGGGTGACGGCGGCACTGAAGCTTTCTTT	CASSQGGDGGTEAFF
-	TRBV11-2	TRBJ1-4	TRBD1	TGTGCCAGCAGTCATATCCGGGACAGGGAAGAAAAACTGTTTTTT	CASSHIRDREEKLFF
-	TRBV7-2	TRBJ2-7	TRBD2	TGTGCCAGCAGCTTGGGCGGGGGACCCGGCTCCTACGAGCAGTACTTC	CASSLGGGPGSYEQYF
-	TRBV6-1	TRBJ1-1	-	TGTGCCAGCAGTGTACGAAGGGGTGAAGCTTTCTTT	CASSVRRGEAFF
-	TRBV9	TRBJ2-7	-	TGTGCCAGCAGCGTAGTGGACGTCCATCCATCCTACGAGCAGTACTTC	CASSVVDVHPSYEQYF
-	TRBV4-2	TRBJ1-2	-	TGTGCCAGCAGCGACGCAGGGTCTAGCTATGGCTACACCTTC	CASSDAGSSYGYTF
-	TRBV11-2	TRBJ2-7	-	TGTGCCAGCAGCTCAACCCGGACGGATTACTACGAGCAGTACTTC	CASSSTRTDYYEQYF
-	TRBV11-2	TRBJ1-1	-	TGTGCCAGCAGCTTTAAGGGGGTGGTCAGTGAAGCTTTCTTT	CASSFKGVVSEAFF
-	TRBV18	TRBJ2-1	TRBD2	TGTGCCAGCTCACCACCGGGAGTTGGCGGGGGTGGACGGAGTGAGCAGTTCTTC	CASSPPGVGGGGRSEQFF
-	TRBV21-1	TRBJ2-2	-	TGTGCCAGCATTAACAGGGTCGACACCGGGGAGCTGTTTTTT	CASINRVDTGELFF
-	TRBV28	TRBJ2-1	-	TGTGCCAGCAGTTTATGTCGGGAGCGCCAGAATCTCTATGAGCAGTTCTTC	CASSLCRERQNLYEQFF
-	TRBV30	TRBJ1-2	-	TGTGCCTGGGCCTTGGGGAACGGCTATGGCTACACCTTC	CAWALGNGYGYTF
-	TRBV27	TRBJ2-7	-	TGTGCCAGCAGTCACGGGGGCCCCTCCTACGAGCAGTACTTC	CASSHGGPSYEQYF
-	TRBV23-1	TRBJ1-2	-	TGCGCCAGCAGTCGGGACGGATCTGGGGGAAATGGCTACACCTTC	CASSRDGSGGNGYTF
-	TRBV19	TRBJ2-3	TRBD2	TGTGCCAGTAGTATAGGCGCGGGGGGGACAGATACGCAGTATTTT	CASSIGAGGTDTQYF
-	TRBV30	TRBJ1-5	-	TGTGCCTGGAGCGGGGGTCTAACGGCAATCCAGCCCCAGCATTTT	CAWSGGLTAIQPQHF
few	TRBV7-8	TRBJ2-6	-	TGTGCCAGCAGCTTAGCGCGGTCAGGGAGGACTGGGGCCAACGTCCTGACTTTC	CASSLARSGRTGANVLTF
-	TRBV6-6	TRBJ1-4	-	TGTGCCAGCAGCCGTACTAATGAAAAACTGTTTTTT	CASSRTNEKLFF
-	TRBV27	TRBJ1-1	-	TGTGCCAGCAGTCAATACCCTCCGCCCAGGGGAGACACTGAAGCTTTCTTT	CASSQYPPPRGDTEAFF
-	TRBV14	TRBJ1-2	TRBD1	TGTGCCAGCAGCTCAGGGGGCGGCTATGGCTACACCTTC	CASSSGGGYGYTF
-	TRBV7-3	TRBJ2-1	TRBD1	TGTGCCAGCAGCTTAACGGGGACAGCTCACAATGAGCAGTTCTTC	CASSLTGTAHNEQFF
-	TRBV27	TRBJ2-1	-	TGTGCCAGCAGTAAATCAGGACTACCGAATGAGCAGTTCTTC	CASSKSGLPNEQFF
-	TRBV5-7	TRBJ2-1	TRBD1	TGTGCCAGCAGCTTGATCCTGACAGGGCTGAGATACAATGAGCAGTTCTTC	CASSLILTGLRYNEQFF
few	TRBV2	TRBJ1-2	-	TGTGCCAGCAGCAATGGACAGATCTATGGCTACACCTTC	CASSNGQIYGYTF
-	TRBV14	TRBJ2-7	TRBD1	TGTGCCAGCAGCTCGGAGAGGACAGGGCGGTTC	CASSSERTGRF
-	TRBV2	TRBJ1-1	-	TGTGCCAGCAGGAGGGCGGTCGGGGCCACTGAAGCTTTCTTT	CASRRAVGATEAFF